One sample yielded the 6 T cell receptor beta chains listed below, sequenced in a study of CD8 T cells in ankylosing spondylitis. Overall study results and limits: A motif of roughly 8 highly homologous TCR beta variants was seen as apparently characteristic of ankylosing spondylitis blood.

MiXCR was run by TCRdb on the 5' RACE reads, yielding one entry per CDR3 protein. This repertoire shows more than 650,000 distinct CDR3 sequences, about 12% found once; its top ten account for less than 0.65%. Their antigen targets remain unknown. The material sequenced was blood, either unsorted or a sorted T cell fraction (not recorded which). These receptors originate from a male donor with ankylosing spondylitis.

This clonotype was observed many times. The chain recombines TRBV7-2 with TRBJ2-1; weak D call: TRBD2 (6 bases). This CDR3 spans 15 amino acids. With 4 bases removed from V and 1 base from J, the gap between germline ends came to 11 bases. Per the germline V gene, CDR1 is SGHTA and CDR2 is FQGNSA. In DNA form, the CDR3 reads TGTGCCAGCAGCTCCCGGACTAAATCCTACAATGAGCAGTTCTTC. This codes for CASSSRTKSYNEQFF.

This clonotype has only a few counts. The chain has TRBV10-3 and TRBJ1-5; 7 nucleotides line up with TRBD1. This CDR3 region has 15 residues. The V gene end was trimmed by 4 bases and the J gene end by 1 base; junction bases not matched to a gene: 4. Per germline, CDR1 ENHRY and CDR2 SYGVKD. CDR3 region: CAISGDSSSNQPQHF. In DNA, the CDR3 is TGTGCCATCAGTGGGGACAGTTCGAGCAATCAGCCCCAGCATTTT.

This clonotype has a handful of counts. The chain recombines TRBV10-3 with TRBJ2-4; perhaps TRBD2 as D (6 bases). Germline loops: CDR1 ENHRY, CDR2 SYGVKD. With 2 bases removed from V and 0 bases from J, the gap between germline ends came to 11 bases. This CDR3 has 16 residues. This chain's CDR3 is CAISEQAGIAKNIQYF. The CDR3, as DNA: TGTGCCATCAGTGAGCAGGCGGGGATAGCCAAAAACATTCAGTACTTC.

At least ten counts were recorded for this clonotype. This chain links TRBV24-1 with TRBJ1-1; 7 nucleotides align to TRBD1. The germline V gene has CDR1 KGHDR and CDR2 SFDVKD. V shed 7 bases, J shed 4 bases, and the junction held 5 bases outside the gene matches. The CDR3 extends over 13 amino acids. The CDR3 sequence is CATSRDSSTEAFF. DNA for the CDR3: TGTGCCACCAGCCGGGACAGCAGCACTGAAGCTTTCTTT.

This clonotype showed up just a few times. The chain links TRBV7-9 to TRBJ2-1, with D tentatively TRBD2 (6 bases). Germline V gene lookup returns CDR1 SEHNR and CDR2 FQNEAQ (reference sequence). V lost 4 bases to trimming and J lost 6 bases, with 13 bases between them. The CDR3 has 14 amino acids. The CDR3 protein is CASSYGGILNEQFF. The CDR3 region has the DNA TGTGCCAGCAGCTACGGCGGGATCCTCAATGAGCAGTTCTTC.

This clonotype was seen at least ten times. This chain uses TRBV20-1 with TRBJ2-1; 8 bases fit TRBD2. V lost 3 bases, J lost 4 bases, and 2 bases stayed unmatched. This CDR3 has 13 amino acids. Germline V gene sequence: CDR1 DFQATT, CDR2 SNEGSKA (reference sequence). The CDR3 DNA follows: TGCAGTGCTAGCGGGGGGGCATACAATGAGCAGTTCTTC. Encoded protein: CSASGGAYNEQFF.